Presented here are 10 T cell receptor beta chains from one specimen sequenced in a study of CD8 T cells in ankylosing spondylitis. One entry per CDR3 protein, called by TCRdb with MiXCR from the 5' RACE reads. This table has around 150,000 distinct CDR3 sequences, around 10% appearing once. The sequencing sample was made of blood, either unsorted or a sorted T cell fraction (not recorded which). These receptors were taken from a male donor with ankylosing spondylitis or in good health (not recorded which).

Ten or more counts support this clonotype. The chain employs TRBV15 and TRBJ2-3, with unresolved D. This CDR3 comprises 16 residues. Trimming pared 0 bases from V and 1 base from J, leaving 11 bases between. Germline CDR1 is LNHNV and CDR2 is YYDKDF (reference sequence). The CDR3 spells CATSRDSSPGTDTQYF. As DNA, the CDR3 is TGTGCCACCAGCAGAGATTCTAGTCCGGGCACAGATACGCAGTATTTT.

This clonotype was picked up a small number of times. CDR3 sequence: CASGRSTDTQYF. The CDR3 DNA sequence: TGTGCTAGTGGTCGTAGCACAGATACGCAGTATTTT. The V and J genes are TRBV12-5 and TRBJ2-3, with unresolved D. CDR1 is LGHNT and CDR2 is FRNRAP in the germline V gene. Trimming removed 5 bases at V and 0 bases at J, with 3 bases between. CDR3 size: 12 residues.

This clonotype was counted at least ten times. The chain employs TRBV4-3 and TRBJ2-7, with D possibly TRBD2 on 6 matching bases. CDR1 and CDR2 from the germline V gene are LGHNA and YSLEER. V lost 0 bases and J lost 0, with 12 bases in between. The CDR3 sequence is 16 residues long. CDR3 sequence (DNA): TGCGCCAGCAGCCAAGAGGGGGGTGGGGTCTCCTACGAGCAGTACTTC. This gives the protein CASSQEGGGVSYEQYF.

This clonotype occurred a few times. The V gene is TRBV15, the J gene TRBJ2-1; no definite D call. From germline, CDR1 is LNHNV and CDR2 YYDKDF (reference sequence). The CDR3 runs 16 residues. V was cut by 0 bases and J by 4 bases, with 13 bases left in between. The CDR3, as DNA: TGTGCCACCAGCAGAGATCCCCCCCCTCGGTACAATGAGCAGTTCTTC. Its translation: CATSRDPPPRYNEQFF.

In its sample, this clonotype was seen once. This may be a read error, as it is one base from a much larger clone. The chain links TRBV20-1 to TRBJ1-1; the D gene is possibly TRBD1 (6 bases). The CDR3 length is 13 residues. The germline V gene encodes CDR1 DFQATT and CDR2 SNEGSKA (reference sequence). CDR3 in DNA: TGCAGTGCTAGAGAAGGGGGGAACACTGGAGCTTTCTTT. Protein: CSAREGGNTGAFF.

The chain is built from TRBV5-8 and TRBJ1-2; no clear D. Germline-derived CDR1 and CDR2 are SGHTS and YDEGEE. V shed 3 bases and J shed 4 bases, with 7 bases lying between them. CDR3 length equals 12 residues. The CDR3 loop is CASSWGLYGYTF. The DNA of the CDR3 is TGTGCCAGCAGCTGGGGTCTCTATGGCTACACCTTC.

This clonotype was counted a few times. The chain couples TRBV9 to TRBJ2-5; D might be TRBD1 (6 bases). Trimming stripped 2 bases from V and 2 bases from J, with 13 bases between. Germline-derived CDR1 and CDR2 are SGDLS and YYNGEE. CDR3 length: 15 amino acids. The CDR3 nucleotides are TGTGCCAGCAGCGTCCTTCCCGGACAGCAAGAGACCCAGTACTTC. Translation gives CASSVLPGQQETQYF.

Only one count was recorded for this clonotype. The chain has TRBV11-1 and TRBJ2-7, with D perhaps matching TRBD1 (6 bases). The CDR3 covers 13 residues. Germline V gives CDR1 SGHAT, CDR2 FQDESV (reference sequence). The CDR3 bases are TGTGTGGATGGTGTGGGGGCGAACTACGAGCAGTACTTC. Translation: CVDGVGANYEQYF.

This clonotype was seen more than once but under ten times. The chain employs TRBV7-2 and TRBJ2-2; D uncertain. Germline CDR1 is SGHTA and CDR2 is FQGNSA. The CDR3 runs to 13 residues. Trimming took 5 bases from V and 3 from J, leaving 7 bases between them. The CDR3 DNA reads TGTGCCAGCAGCCCTTTATACACCGGGGAGCTGTTTTTT. Amino acids: CASSPLYTGELFF.

The CDR3 here is CASIPGPGSGNTIYF. In DNA, the CDR3 is TGTGCCAGCATACCCGGGCCCGGCTCTGGAAACACCATATATTTT. This chain connects TRBV2 to TRBJ1-3; D unclear. The V end lost 7 bases, the J end lost 0 bases, and 13 bases lay between the germline ends. CDR3 size: 15 residues. Germline loops: CDR1 SNHLY, CDR2 FYNNEI.